Listed below are T cell receptor beta chains from one sample, sequenced in a study of blood T cell repertoires in COVID-19. The repertoire was sequenced with immunoSEQ multiplex PCR; TCRdb's copy has only in-frame clones and lacks some. This sample has hundreds of thousands of clones, with 70% to 90% found just once. Sequenced material: PBMCs or T cells enriched from blood (not recorded which). These receptors were collected from a man aged 30 to 39 who had recovered from COVID-19. CDR3s include the opening cysteine and the closing phenylalanine or tryptophan. The D gene is left open where the match is weak. A clone size is listed for some rows: how often the clone was seen (once, few, many), or a class if it is expanded.

D gene | J gene | V gene | clone size | CDR3 protein | CDR3 DNA
- | TRBJ1-1 | TRBV2 | once | CASSIDAQTLNTEAFF | TGTGCCAGCAGTATCGATGCACAGACCTTGAACACTGAAGCTTTCTTT
- | TRBJ2-2 | TRBV11-3 | - | CASSLSLNTGELFF | TGTGCCAGCAGCTTATCGTTGAACACCGGGGAGCTGTTTTTT
- | TRBJ1-1 | TRBV20-1 | - | CSASRSPRGAEAFF | TGCAGTGCTAGTCGGTCTCCCAGGGGCGCTGAAGCTTTCTTT
- | TRBJ2-7 | TRBV3-1/TRBV3-2 | - | CASSQGRVSSYEQYF | TGTGCCAGCAGCCAAGGCAGGGTGAGTTCCTACGAGCAGTACTTC
TRBD2 | TRBJ2-7 | TRBV19 | - | CASSRGLAGYEQYF | TGTGCCAGTAGTCGGGGGCTAGCGGGCTACGAGCAGTACTTC
TRBD2 | TRBJ2-5 | TRBV7-8 | - | CASSLRPAGAQETQYF | TGTGCCAGCAGCCTCAGGCCAGCGGGGGCACAAGAGACCCAGTACTTC
- | TRBJ1-2 | TRBV3-1/TRBV3-2 | few | CASSSDSTSNYGYTF | TGTGCCAGCAGCTCGGACAGCACTTCTAACTATGGCTACACCTTC
- | TRBJ2-3 | TRBV24-1 | - | CATSDVTDTQYF | TGTGCCACCAGTGACGTAACAGATACGCAGTATTTT
- | TRBJ1-2 | TRBV24-1 | once | CATSDSGGSNYGYTF | TGTGCCACCAGTGATTCGGGAGGGTCGAACTATGGCTACACCTTC
- | TRBJ1-2 | TRBV4-3 | - | CASSQERGTGGYTF | TGCGCCAGCAGCCAAGAACGAGGCACGGGGGGCTACACCTTC
TRBD1 | TRBJ1-1 | TRBV7-2 | - | CASSPGTARYAFF | TGTGCCAGCAGCCCGGGGACAGCCCGATACGCTTTCTTT
TRBD2 | TRBJ2-5 | TRBV5-1 | - | CASSPGLAGGEQETQYF | TGCGCCAGCAGCCCCGGGCTAGCGGGGGGCGAGCAAGAGACCCAGTACTTC
TRBD1 | TRBJ1-6 | TRBV9 | - | CASSLTGQRDSPLHF | TGTGCCAGCAGCCTGACGGGACAGCGGGATTCACCCCTCCACTTT
- | TRBJ2-7 | TRBV12-3/TRBV12-4 | - | CASSADSYEQYF | TGTGCCAGCAGCGCGGACTCCTACGAGCAGTACTTC
- | TRBJ2-7 | TRBV21-1 | - | CASSKVEKGPLYEQYF | TGTGCCAGCAGCAAAGTGGAGAAGGGGCCGTTGTACGAGCAGTACTTC
TRBD1 | TRBJ2-5 | TRBV4-1 | - | CASSQETGTGAETQYF | TGCGCCAGCAGCCAAGAGACGGGGACAGGGGCCGAGACCCAGTACTTC
- | TRBJ2-4 | TRBV11-2 | - | CASSLDRSGVDIQYF | TGTGCCAGCAGCTTAGACAGGTCCGGGGTAGACATTCAGTACTTC
- | TRBJ2-3 | TRBV5-1 | - | CASSLQVTSTDTQYF | TGCGCCAGCAGCTTGCAGGTCACTAGCACAGATACGCAGTATTTT
TRBD1 | TRBJ1-6 | TRBV5-1 | - | CASSSDRVHSPLHF | TGCGCCAGCAGCTCGGACAGGGTACATTCACCCCTCCACTTT
TRBD1 | TRBJ1-1 | TRBV19 | once | CASRQGAEGTEAFF | TGTGCCAGTAGGCAGGGGGCCGAGGGAACTGAAGCTTTCTTT
- | TRBJ2-7 | TRBV5-4 | - | CASSLMPGYEQYF | TGTGCCAGCAGCTTGATGCCGGGGTACGAGCAGTACTTC
- | TRBJ1-2 | TRBV5-6 | - | CASSFDNLRGYTF | TGTGCCAGCAGCTTCGACAACCTTAGGGGCTACACCTTC
TRBD1 | TRBJ1-5 | TRBV6-5 | - | CASSYSGTGAQPQHF | TGTGCCAGCAGCTATTCGGGGACAGGGGCTCAGCCCCAGCATTTT
TRBD1 | TRBJ2-5 | TRBV19 | few | CASRRQGAAETQYF | TGTGCCAGTAGGAGACAGGGGGCGGCAGAGACCCAGTACTTC
TRBD1 | TRBJ2-7 | TRBV19 | - | CASSFGQGAVNEQYF | TGTGCCAGTAGTTTCGGACAGGGGGCAGTTAACGAGCAGTACTTC
- | TRBJ2-1 | TRBV18 | - | CASSPSRGFVEQFF | TGTGCCAGCTCACCCAGCAGGGGCTTCGTGGAGCAGTTCTTC
- | TRBJ1-2 | TRBV9 | - | CRGQPPEGYTF | TGTCGGGGACAACCCCCGGAGGGCTACACCTTC
TRBD2 | TRBJ2-1 | TRBV9 | - | CASSPIAGGRNEQFF | TGTGCCAGCAGCCCAATAGCGGGGGGACGCAATGAGCAGTTCTTC
- | TRBJ1-1 | TRBV4-1 | - | CASSPLGREIRTEAFF | TGCGCCAGCAGCCCGCTCGGAAGGGAGATTCGGACTGAAGCTTTCTTT
- | TRBJ2-5 | TRBV19 | - | CASSIEGGSQETQYF | TGTGCCAGTAGTATAGAAGGGGGATCCCAAGAGACCCAGTACTTC
- | TRBJ1-5 | TRBV24-1 | - | CATSDTGWGQPQHF | TGTGCCACCAGTGATACAGGGTGGGGACAGCCCCAGCATTTT
TRBD1 | TRBJ2-1 | TRBV27 | - | CASSPRDRELGEQFF | TGTGCCAGCAGCCCCCGGGACAGGGAGCTTGGTGAGCAGTTCTTC
TRBD1 | TRBJ1-6 | TRBV24-1 | - | CATSDLNYAGIRDRKRPSPLHF | TGTGCCACCAGTGATTTGAATTATGCCGGAATCAGGGACAGAAAAAGACCTTCACCCCTCCACTTT
TRBD1 | TRBJ1-3 | TRBV9 | - | CASSGTGAGNTIYF | TGTGCCAGCAGCGGTACAGGGGCTGGAAACACCATATATTTT
- | TRBJ2-5 | TRBV27 | - | CASRRGSGTQYF | TGTGCCAGCAGAAGGGGTAGTGGGACCCAGTACTTC
TRBD1 | TRBJ2-5 | TRBV10-3 | - | CAISLTGWDRVLGFKGAGQETQYF | TGTGCCATCAGTCTCACAGGTTGGGACAGGGTGTTGGGTTTTAAGGGGGCTGGCCAAGAGACCCAGTACTTC
- | TRBJ1-1 | TRBV25-1 | - | CASTGLTEAFF | TGTGCCAGCACCGGTCTCACTGAAGCTTTCTTT
- | TRBJ1-2 | TRBV10-3 | - | CAISESGGSYGYTF | TGTGCCATCAGTGAGTCGGGAGGAAGCTATGGCTACACCTTC
TRBD1 | TRBJ2-7 | TRBV13 | - | CASSSTGVEQYF | TGTGCCAGCAGCTCTACAGGGGTCGAGCAGTACTTC
- | TRBJ1-1 | TRBV19 | once | CASSIGSGLNTEAFF | TGTGCCAGTAGTATAGGGTCAGGGTTGAACACTGAAGCTTTCTTT
- | TRBJ1-5 | TRBV30 | - | CAWGLAGNQPQHF | TGTGCCTGGGGCCTGGCGGGCAATCAGCCCCAGCATTTT